These T cell receptor beta chains were read from a single sample in a study of T cells after yellow fever vaccination. TCRdb re-called the 5' RACE reads through MiXCR, storing one row per CDR3 protein. The table has roughly 120,000 distinct CDR3 sequences, 7.2% seen once. Here the sequenced sample was CD4+ T cells sorted from PBMCs, taken more than 40 days after the first yellow fever vaccination. These TCRs come from a man younger than 35 who received the YFV17D yellow fever vaccine. CDR3s include the opening cysteine and the closing phenylalanine or tryptophan. Fields, in order: J gene, V gene, clone size, D gene, CDR3 protein, CDR3 DNA. The D gene is left open where the match is weak. Some rows have no size entry. The others give once, few or many, or a class for an expanded clone.

J gene: TRBJ2-7; V gene: TRBV5-1; clone size: many; D gene: .; CDR3 protein: CASSGTGLKSYEQYF; CDR3 DNA: TGCGCCAGCAGCGGAACAGGGTTGAAGTCCTACGAGCAGTACTTC
J gene: TRBJ2-3; V gene: TRBV10-3; clone size: many; D gene: TRBD2; CDR3 protein: CATERGGTDTQYF; CDR3 DNA: TGTGCCACTGAGCGGGGTGGGACAGATACGCAGTATTTT
J gene: TRBJ1-2; V gene: TRBV18; clone size: .; D gene: .; CDR3 protein: CASSPRVGGAENYGYTF; CDR3 DNA: TGTGCCAGCTCACCACGCGTTGGGGGGGCCGAAAACTATGGCTACACCTTC
J gene: TRBJ2-5; V gene: TRBV6-1; clone size: many; D gene: .; CDR3 protein: CAISRFGTKETQYF; CDR3 DNA: TGTGCCATTTCACGCTTTGGAACGAAAGAGACCCAGTACTTC
J gene: TRBJ2-1; V gene: TRBV11-2; clone size: many; D gene: .; CDR3 protein: CASSLDSSSPYNEQFF; CDR3 DNA: TGTGCCAGCAGCTTAGATTCTAGCAGCCCCTACAATGAGCAGTTCTTC
J gene: TRBJ2-1; V gene: TRBV5-4; clone size: .; D gene: TRBD2; CDR3 protein: CASSSAGGPFNEQFF; CDR3 DNA: TGTGCCAGCAGCTCAGCGGGGGGGCCGTTCAATGAGCAGTTCTTC
J gene: TRBJ2-6; V gene: TRBV4-3; clone size: many; D gene: .; CDR3 protein: CASSQDWGFSGANVLTF; CDR3 DNA: TGCGCCAGCAGCCAAGATTGGGGTTTCTCTGGGGCCAACGTCCTGACTTTC
J gene: TRBJ2-5; V gene: TRBV4-1; clone size: many; D gene: TRBD1; CDR3 protein: CASSRDREMETQYF; CDR3 DNA: TGCGCCAGCAGCCGGGACAGGGAGATGGAGACCCAGTACTTC
J gene: TRBJ1-5; V gene: TRBV12-3/TRBV12-4; clone size: once; D gene: .; CDR3 protein: CTSSLGQPQHF; CDR3 DNA: TGTACCAGCAGTTTAGGCCAGCCCCAGCATTTT
J gene: TRBJ2-3; V gene: TRBV5-1; clone size: many; D gene: .; CDR3 protein: CASSLATPSSTDTQYF; CDR3 DNA: TGCGCCAGCAGCTTGGCTACACCTTCTAGCACAGATACGCAGTATTTT
J gene: TRBJ1-1; V gene: TRBV6-2/TRBV6-3; clone size: many; D gene: TRBD1; CDR3 protein: CASSYDLTGEATEAFF; CDR3 DNA: TGTGCCAGCAGTTACGACCTGACAGGGGAGGCCACTGAAGCTTTCTTT
J gene: TRBJ1-2; V gene: TRBV29-1; clone size: many; D gene: .; CDR3 protein: CSVGDDGYTF; CDR3 DNA: TGCAGCGTTGGGGATGATGGCTACACCTTC
J gene: TRBJ2-1; V gene: TRBV4-2; clone size: few; D gene: .; CDR3 protein: CASSPPDSRDNEQFF; CDR3 DNA: TGTGCCAGCAGCCCCCCTGATTCTAGGGACAATGAGCAGTTCTTC
J gene: TRBJ2-3; V gene: TRBV10-2; clone size: many; D gene: TRBD2; CDR3 protein: CASSSLSGGSTDTQYF; CDR3 DNA: TGCGCCAGCAGTTCCCTCAGCGGGGGTAGCACAGATACGCAGTATTTT
J gene: TRBJ2-3; V gene: TRBV19; clone size: many; D gene: .; CDR3 protein: CATGVQGTQYF; CDR3 DNA: TGTGCCACCGGGGTGCAAGGTACGCAGTATTTT
J gene: TRBJ2-2; V gene: TRBV5-1; clone size: many; D gene: .; CDR3 protein: CASSLASPADTGELFF; CDR3 DNA: TGCGCCAGCAGCTTGGCCTCTCCCGCCGACACCGGGGAGCTGTTTTTT
J gene: TRBJ2-3; V gene: TRBV5-5; clone size: many; D gene: .; CDR3 protein: CASSLGQGTASTDTQYF; CDR3 DNA: TGTGCCAGCAGCTTAGGGCAGGGAACCGCTAGCACAGATACGCAGTATTTT
J gene: TRBJ2-5; V gene: TRBV6-2/TRBV6-3; clone size: many; D gene: .; CDR3 protein: CASSYSLRDPVTSEETQYF; CDR3 DNA: TGTGCCAGCAGTTACTCACTCCGGGACCCAGTTACCTCAGAAGAGACCCAGTACTTC
J gene: TRBJ1-5; V gene: TRBV7-9; clone size: .; D gene: .; CDR3 protein: CASSPREDQPQHF; CDR3 DNA: TGTGCCAGCAGCCCCCGGGAGGATCAGCCCCAGCATTTT
J gene: TRBJ1-4; V gene: TRBV5-1; clone size: many; D gene: .; CDR3 protein: CASSLDVATNEKLFF; CDR3 DNA: TGCGCCAGCAGCTTGGATGTGGCAACTAATGAAAAACTGTTTTTT
J gene: TRBJ1-2; V gene: TRBV7-8; clone size: many; D gene: TRBD1; CDR3 protein: CASSSAGTGHYGYTF; CDR3 DNA: TGTGCCAGCAGCTCCGCCGGGACAGGTCATTATGGCTACACCTTC
J gene: TRBJ2-3; V gene: TRBV12-3/TRBV12-4; clone size: many; D gene: .; CDR3 protein: CASNWDFSTDTQYF; CDR3 DNA: TGTGCCAGCAACTGGGACTTCAGCACAGATACGCAGTATTTT
J gene: TRBJ1-3; V gene: TRBV18; clone size: many; D gene: .; CDR3 protein: CASSPGTQGNTIYF; CDR3 DNA: TGTGCCAGCTCACCCGGGACGCAAGGAAACACCATATATTTT
J gene: TRBJ2-1; V gene: TRBV5-1; clone size: many; D gene: .; CDR3 protein: CASSLAPSYNEQFF; CDR3 DNA: TGCGCCAGCAGCTTGGCACCTAGCTACAATGAGCAGTTCTTC
J gene: TRBJ2-5; V gene: TRBV7-2; clone size: many; D gene: .; CDR3 protein: CASSRYQETQYF; CDR3 DNA: TGTGCCAGCAGCCGCTACCAAGAGACCCAGTACTTC
J gene: TRBJ1-1; V gene: TRBV7-4; clone size: .; D gene: .; CDR3 protein: CASCGQIIGVRGTEAFF; CDR3 DNA: TGTGCCAGCTGCGGGCAAATAATTGGTGTACGGGGAACTGAAGCTTTCTTT
J gene: TRBJ2-1; V gene: TRBV7-6; clone size: few; D gene: .; CDR3 protein: CASSLFAGASYNEQFF; CDR3 DNA: TGTGCCAGCAGCTTATTTGCAGGGGCCTCCTACAATGAGCAGTTCTTC
J gene: TRBJ2-5; V gene: TRBV9; clone size: many; D gene: TRBD1; CDR3 protein: CASSVGTGSSQETQYF; CDR3 DNA: TGTGCCAGCAGCGTAGGGACAGGGAGTTCTCAAGAGACCCAGTACTTC
J gene: TRBJ2-1; V gene: TRBV12-3/TRBV12-4; clone size: .; D gene: .; CDR3 protein: CASSLLTYGPPDDLFF; CDR3 DNA: TGTGCCAGCAGCCTCCTGACCTACGGGCCCCCGGATGACTTGTTCTTC
J gene: TRBJ2-2; V gene: TRBV7-9; clone size: many; D gene: TRBD1; CDR3 protein: CASSFPGTGGGDTGELFF; CDR3 DNA: TGTGCCAGCAGCTTCCCCGGGACAGGGGGCGGCGACACCGGGGAGCTGTTTTTT
J gene: TRBJ1-2; V gene: TRBV12-3/TRBV12-4; clone size: .; D gene: .; CDR3 protein: CASSPARVSGYTF; CDR3 DNA: TGTGCCAGCAGCCCAGCCAGGGTTTCTGGCTACACCTTC
J gene: TRBJ2-1; V gene: TRBV7-6; clone size: many; D gene: .; CDR3 protein: CASSLSHSENEQFF; CDR3 DNA: TGTGCCAGCAGCTTAAGTCACAGCGAGAATGAGCAGTTCTTC
J gene: TRBJ1-1; V gene: TRBV29-1; clone size: .; D gene: .; CDR3 protein: CSVEGRQDTEAFF; CDR3 DNA: TGCAGCGTTGAAGGTCGGCAGGACACTGAAGCTTTCTTT
J gene: TRBJ1-2; V gene: TRBV12-3/TRBV12-4; clone size: few; D gene: .; CDR3 protein: CASRPQGGIYGYTF; CDR3 DNA: TGTGCCAGCCGGCCCCAAGGAGGGATCTATGGCTACACCTTC
J gene: TRBJ2-2; V gene: TRBV5-1; clone size: many; D gene: .; CDR3 protein: CASSLFTGGNTGELFF; CDR3 DNA: TGCGCCAGCAGCTTGTTTACCGGGGGGAACACCGGGGAGCTGTTTTTT
J gene: TRBJ2-3; V gene: TRBV5-4; clone size: many; D gene: .; CDR3 protein: CASSPRIRSDTQYF; CDR3 DNA: TGTGCCAGCAGCCCTCGTATTAGGTCAGATACGCAGTATTTT
J gene: TRBJ1-5; V gene: TRBV7-9; clone size: few; D gene: .; CDR3 protein: CASSHWGSNQPQHF; CDR3 DNA: TGTGCCAGCAGCCACTGGGGTTCCAATCAGCCCCAGCATTTT
J gene: TRBJ2-6; V gene: TRBV3-1; clone size: many; D gene: .; CDR3 protein: CASSPSRVNSGANVLTF; CDR3 DNA: TGTGCCAGCAGCCCTTCCAGGGTGAACTCTGGGGCCAACGTCCTGACTTTC
J gene: TRBJ2-5; V gene: TRBV5-8; clone size: few; D gene: TRBD1; CDR3 protein: CASSFVQGAGKTQYF; CDR3 DNA: TGTGCCAGCAGCTTCGTACAGGGGGCAGGGAAGACCCAGTACTTC
J gene: TRBJ2-7; V gene: TRBV29-1; clone size: many; D gene: TRBD2; CDR3 protein: CSVRAGENSYEQYF; CDR3 DNA: TGCAGCGTTAGAGCGGGGGAAAACTCCTACGAGCAGTACTTC
J gene: TRBJ1-5; V gene: TRBV2; clone size: many; D gene: .; CDR3 protein: CASSPNSQGLGHF; CDR3 DNA: TGTGCCAGCAGCCCGAATTCTCAGGGGTTGGGGCATTTT
J gene: TRBJ2-1; V gene: TRBV12-3/TRBV12-4; clone size: many; D gene: .; CDR3 protein: CASGVGGGPGFF; CDR3 DNA: TGTGCCAGCGGGGTCGGTGGGGGCCCAGGGTTCTTC
J gene: TRBJ2-3; V gene: TRBV24-1; clone size: many; D gene: TRBD1; CDR3 protein: CATSGQGASPDTQYF; CDR3 DNA: TGTGCCACCAGTGGACAGGGGGCAAGTCCAGATACGCAGTATTTT
J gene: TRBJ1-5; V gene: TRBV5-1; clone size: many; D gene: .; CDR3 protein: CASSGDVSWRLYSNQPQHF; CDR3 DNA: TGCGCCAGCAGCGGGGATGTCTCCTGGAGGCTTTATAGCAATCAGCCCCAGCATTTT
J gene: TRBJ2-3; V gene: TRBV5-1; clone size: .; D gene: TRBD1; CDR3 protein: CASSSQGSSTDTQYF; CDR3 DNA: TGCGCCAGCAGCTCACAGGGGTCTAGCACAGATACGCAGTATTTT
J gene: TRBJ1-3; V gene: TRBV9; clone size: few; D gene: .; CDR3 protein: CASSNNPGLGGNTIYF; CDR3 DNA: TGTGCCAGCAGCAATAATCCGGGACTGGGGGGAAACACCATATATTTT
J gene: TRBJ2-4; V gene: TRBV4-1; clone size: many; D gene: .; CDR3 protein: CASSQRTMRTKNIQYF; CDR3 DNA: TGCGCCAGCAGCCAGAGGACAATGAGAACCAAAAACATTCAGTACTTC
J gene: TRBJ2-6; V gene: TRBV5-1; clone size: many; D gene: .; CDR3 protein: CASSSGHPAGANVLTF; CDR3 DNA: TGCGCCAGCAGCTCGGGACACCCTGCCGGGGCCAACGTCCTGACTTTC
J gene: TRBJ2-1; V gene: TRBV29-1; clone size: many; D gene: .; CDR3 protein: CSVIRSRGNEQFF; CDR3 DNA: TGCAGCGTCATTCGGTCTCGGGGCAATGAGCAGTTCTTC
J gene: TRBJ1-1; V gene: TRBV4-1; clone size: few; D gene: .; CDR3 protein: CASSQGFVSVGWAFF; CDR3 DNA: TGCGCCAGCAGCCAAGGATTCGTTTCCGTGGGGTGGGCTTTCTTT
J gene: TRBJ1-2; V gene: TRBV6-5; clone size: few; D gene: .; CDR3 protein: CASSSGGSNYGYTF; CDR3 DNA: TGTGCCAGCAGTTCCGGGGGTTCTAACTATGGCTACACCTTC
J gene: TRBJ1-1; V gene: TRBV5-1; clone size: many; D gene: .; CDR3 protein: CASSLDGPPITEAFF; CDR3 DNA: TGCGCCAGCAGCTTGGATGGGCCGCCCATCACTGAAGCTTTCTTT